The next 27 T cell receptor beta chains were all read from a single sample in a study of somatic mutations in cytotoxic T cells in rheumatoid arthritis. Profiling relied on immunoSEQ multiplex PCR, and the TCRdb table lists in-frame clones only, not all of them. The repertoire has 6,500 to 9,000 clones, around 80% of them found once; the top ten carry roughly 9.7%. The sample consisted of CD8+ T cells sorted from blood. The receptors shown here come from an adult with rheumatoid arthritis.

The chain joins TRBV5-6 to TRBJ1-1; 7 nucleotides line up with TRBD1. Trimming removed 4 bases from V and 1 base from J; junction bases left unmatched: 7. Germline lookup yields CDR1 SGHDT and CDR2 YYEEEE. The CDR3 loop spans 15 amino acids. The DNA of the CDR3 is TGTGCCAGCAGCCCGGGGGGGACAGCGAACACTGAAGCTTTCTTT. Its translation is CASSPGGTANTEAFF. Drawing the rest from reference TRBV5-6 and TRBJ1-1, the complete variable domain is DAGVTQSPTHLIKTRGQQVTLRCSPKSGHDTVSWYQQALGQGPQFIFQYYEEEERQRGNFPDRFSGHQFPNYSSELNVNALLLGDSALYLCASSPGGTANTEAFFGQGTRLTVV.

The rearrangement uses TRBV6-5 and TRBJ2-7; D is uncertain. The germline gives CDR1 MNHEY, CDR2 SVGAGI. V lost 9 bases, J lost 3 bases, and 21 bases lay in between. This CDR3 comprises 15 residues. DNA of the CDR3: TGTGCCAGTTCCCGACCCGGGTATTCCCACTACGAGCAGTACTTC. This codes for CASSRPGYSHYEQYF.

This chain's CDR3 is CASSGREQFF. The DNA of the CDR3 is TGTGCCAGCAGCGGTAGGGAGCAGTTCTTC. The V call is TRBV9, the J call TRBJ2-1; D uncertain. Trimming shortened V by 3 bases and J by 10 bases, and 5 bases separated the two germline ends. CDR1 SGDLS and CDR2 YYNGEE come from the germline V gene. This CDR3 contains 10 residues. Full variable domain (rest looked up from reference TRBV9 and TRBJ2-1): DSGVTQTPKHLITATGQRVTLRCSPRSGDLSVYWYQQSLDQGLQFLIQYYNGEERAKGNILERFSAQQFPDLHSELNLSSLELGDSALYFCASSGREQFFGPGTRLTVL.

The gene calls are TRBV2 and TRBJ2-3; TRBD2 aligns across 9 bases. The germline CDR1 and CDR2 sequences are SNHLY and FYNNEI. This CDR3 spans 17 amino acids. V dropped 1 base and J dropped 0; count of bases not matched to a gene: 5. CDR3 residues: CASSEGWGLASTDTQYF. For the CDR3, the DNA is TGTGCCAGCAGTGAAGGCTGGGGACTAGCTAGCACAGATACGCAGTATTTT.

This clone appeared a few times. This rearrangement joins TRBV28 to TRBJ2-7, with a tentative D call TRBD2 (6 bases). There are 14 residues in the CDR3. V lost 6 bases and J 3 bases, leaving 15 bases between the germline ends. Per germline, CDR1 MDHEN and CDR2 SYDVKM. The CDR3 DNA follows: TGTGCCAGCAGCCTAGGGGACTCCATCTACGAGCAGTACGTC. This sequence encodes CASSLGDSIYEQYV.

CDR3 loop: CASSDGTGLNQPQHF. In DNA form, the CDR3 reads TGTGCCAGCAGCGACGGGACAGGGCTTAATCAGCCCCAGCATTTT. The chain combines TRBV11-2 with TRBJ1-5, with 9 bases identical to TRBD1. This CDR3 is built from 15 residues. V lost 5 bases, J lost 4 bases, and 6 bases stayed unmatched. The germline V gene encodes CDR1 SGHAT and CDR2 FQNNGV. The full variable domain, completed using reference TRBV11-2 and TRBJ1-5, is EAGVAQSPRYKIIEKRQSVAFWCNPISGHATLYWYQQILGQGPKLLIQFQNNGVVDDSQLPKDRFSAERLKGVDSTLKIQPAKLEDSAVYLCASSDGTGLNQPQHFGDGTRLSIL.

The chain carries TRBV5-6 and TRBJ1-6, with D possibly being TRBD1 (6 bases). The V gene lost 1 base and the J gene lost 7 bases, with 12 bases spanning the gap. CDR3 length: 15 amino acids. Germline loops: CDR1 SGHDT, CDR2 YYEEEE. The CDR3, as DNA: TGTGCCAGCAGCTTGAACAGGGTTCGCAATTCACCCCTCCACTTT. Amino acids: CASSLNRVRNSPLHF.

On this clone: The junction differs from germline at one of its ends, possibly a read error. The V call is TRBV14, the J call TRBJ2-1; D call uncertain. The CDR3 sequence is 13 residues long. CDR1 SGHDN and CDR2 FVKESK come from the germline V gene. Here the CDR3 reads CASSQARYNEQFF. The CDR3 region has the DNA TGTGCCAGCAGTCAAGCAAGGTACAATGAGCAGTTCTTC.

The chain's CDR3 is CASSLEVGGSYEQYV. The CDR3 DNA reads as TGTGCCAGCAGCCTAGAGGTGGGGGGCTCCTACGAGCAGTACGTC. V is TRBV7-6 and J is TRBJ2-7, with D tentatively TRBD2 (6 bases). Germline-derived CDR1 and CDR2 are SGHVS and FNYEAQ. The CDR3 contains 15 residues. Trimming cost V 5 bases and J 0 bases, with 14 bases left between them.

The rearrangement links TRBV5-1 to TRBJ1-2, with no clear D. CDR3 length: 12 residues. Trimming pared 4 bases from V and 4 bases from J, leaving 8 bases between. Germline V gene data show CDR1 as SGHRS and CDR2 as YFSETQ. In DNA, the CDR3 is TGCGCCAGCAGCGCCGACATCTATGGCTACACCTTC. This codes for CASSADIYGYTF.

V usage is TRBV7-9 and J usage is TRBJ2-7; the D call may be TRBD1 or TRBD2 (5 bases each). V was trimmed by 4 bases and J by 2 bases, leaving 15 bases between them. The CDR3 is 15 residues long. Germline CDR1 and CDR2: SEHNR and FQNEAQ (reference sequence). CDR3 amino acids: CASSSPGAVAYEQYF. In DNA, the CDR3 is TGTGCCAGCAGCTCCCCCGGGGCAGTCGCCTACGAGCAGTACTTC.

The chain combines TRBV7-9 with TRBJ1-2; no reliable D call. Per the germline V gene, CDR1 is SEHNR and CDR2 is FQNEAQ (reference sequence). Between the trimmed V and J ends, which lost 1 base and 4 bases, there was a span of 7 bases. The CDR3 runs 13 residues. CDR3 protein: CASSLGALYGYTF. The CDR3, as DNA: TGTGCCAGCAGCTTAGGGGCCCTCTATGGCTACACCTTC.

The chain employs TRBV4-2 and TRBJ1-6; TRBD1 is a possible D gene (5 bases). Trimming stripped 1 base from V and 0 bases from J, with 19 bases between. CDR1 and CDR2 from the germline V gene are LGHNA and YNFKEQ. This CDR3 is 20 amino acids long. DNA for the CDR3: TGTGCCAGCAGCCAAGGCTTGACAGCCAGAAGAAGCTCCTATAATTCACCCCTCCACTTT. Protein sequence: CASSQGLTARRSSYNSPLHF.

The chain recombines TRBV27 with TRBJ2-7; TRBD1 agrees at 10 bases. The CDR3 runs 16 residues. Germline V lookup: CDR1 MNHEY, CDR2 SMNVEV (reference sequence). J lost 0 bases, V lost 8 bases, and 10 bases had no gene match. The CDR3 coding sequence is TGTGCCAGCCGCCTCAAGGGGACAGGGGTCTCCTACGAGCAGTACTTC. Its translation: CASRLKGTGVSYEQYF.

This chain links TRBV28 with TRBJ1-5; 7 nucleotides match TRBD1. CDR3 size: 16 residues. Germline V gene lookup returns CDR1 MDHEN and CDR2 SYDVKM. The V segment lost 3 bases and the J segment 2 bases; nucleotides outside the gene matches: 7. The DNA for the CDR3 is TGTGCCAGCAGTTTCTCGACAGGGTCTGGCAATCAGCCCCAGCATTTT. Translated: CASSFSTGSGNQPQHF.

V is TRBV28 and J is TRBJ1-2; 7 nucleotides agree with TRBD1. CDR3 length: 14 residues. V lost 2 bases, J lost 4 bases, and 4 bases stayed unmatched. Per the germline V gene, CDR1 is MDHEN and CDR2 is SYDVKM. The CDR3 sequence is CASSLGRGIYGYTF. The CDR3 nucleotides are TGTGCCAGCAGTTTAGGCAGGGGGATCTATGGCTACACCTTC.

The count of this clone is one. The genes are TRBV7-2 and TRBJ2-2, with 7 bases lining up with TRBD2. After removal of 4 bases from V and 8 bases from J, the junction contained 4 bases not matched to a gene. Per the germline V gene, CDR1 is SGHTA and CDR2 is FQGNSA. The CDR3 is 13 residues long. The CDR3 region is CASSSRGEGELFF. The CDR3 coding sequence is TGTGCCAGCAGCTCCCGGGGGGAGGGGGAGCTGTTTTTT.

The rearrangement links TRBV10-3 to TRBJ1-2; possible D gene TRBD1, 6 bases. V lost 5 bases to trimming and J lost 5 bases, with 12 bases between them. The CDR3 loop spans 13 amino acids. CDR1 and CDR2 from the germline V gene are ENHRY and SYGVKD. The CDR3 DNA sequence: TGTGCCATCAGTATGGGACAAGCTTATGGCTACACCTTC. Translated: CAISMGQAYGYTF.

This chain joins TRBV4-3 and TRBJ2-7; 7 bases match TRBD1. The ends lost 1 base at V and 1 base at J; junction bases unmatched: 7. CDR1 and CDR2 from the germline V gene are LGHNA and YSLEER. The CDR3 is 16 amino acids. The chain's CDR3 is CASSQGLGTDSYEQYF. CDR3 sequence (DNA): TGCGCCAGCAGCCAAGGGCTGGGGACAGATTCCTACGAGCAGTACTTC.

This clone was counted a single time. The chain uses TRBV5-1 and TRBJ2-1; 12 bases align to TRBD2. The CDR3 sequence is 16 residues long. The junction had 5 bases not matched to a gene; V was cut back by 0 bases and J by 7 bases. Germline V gives CDR1 SGHRS, CDR2 YFSETQ. The CDR3 region is CASSLGASGGANEQFF. The CDR3 DNA reads as TGCGCCAGCAGCTTGGGGGCTAGCGGGGGGGCAAATGAGCAGTTCTTC.

This rearrangement joins TRBV5-5 to TRBJ1-1; D not certain. This CDR3 region has 13 residues. The germline CDR1 and CDR2 sequences are SGHKS and YYEKEE (reference sequence). The V end was cut by 1 base, the J end by 1 base, with 5 bases between. In DNA, the CDR3 is TGTGCCAGCAGCTTGTACCAGAACACTGAAGCTTTCTTT. This sequence encodes CASSLYQNTEAFF.

The chain uses TRBV11-2 and TRBJ2-7, with D possibly being TRBD1 or TRBD2 (5 bases each). V dropped 1 base and J dropped 1 base, with 11 bases sitting between them. The CDR3 loop spans 15 amino acids. Germline CDR1 reads SGHAT; CDR2 reads FQNNGV. The CDR3 DNA is TGTGCCAGCAGCTTAGGAGGGGTCATTTCCTACGAGCAGTACTTC. Translating it yields CASSLGGVISYEQYF.

This clone was seen just once. This sequence joins TRBV5-8 and TRBJ2-3; D gene unclear. CDR1 is SGHTS and CDR2 is YDEGEE in the germline V gene. The CDR3 is made up of 12 amino acids. Between the trimmed V and J ends, which lost 1 base and 4 bases, there was a span of 4 bases. CDR3 nucleotide sequence: TGTGCCAGCAGCTTGCGGGCAGATACGCAGTATTTT. Protein product: CASSLRADTQYF.

The V and J genes are TRBV4-3 and TRBJ2-7; D remains ambiguous. Between the trimmed V and J ends, which lost 3 bases and 4 bases, there was a span of 10 bases. Germline CDR1 and CDR2: LGHNA and YSLEER. The CDR3 is 13 amino acids. The CDR3 reads CASSQAAGYEQYF. DNA of the CDR3: TGCGCCAGCAGCCAGGCCGCTGGGTACGAGCAGTACTTC.

This chain connects TRBV7-2 to TRBJ2-5; D may be TRBD1 or TRBD2 (5 bases each). The end of the DNA is better explained by TRBJ2-7, so the J call may be wrong. The CDR3 contains 13 residues. CDR1 SGHTA and CDR2 FQGNSA come from the germline V gene. CDR3 in amino acids: CASSLAGGYEQYF. In DNA form, the CDR3 reads TGTGCCAGCAGCTTAGCTGGGGGCTACGAGCAGTACTTC.

The chain has TRBV6-4 and TRBJ2-7, with unresolved D. The CDR3 sequence is 14 residues long. The V end lost 6 bases, the J end lost 1 base, and 13 bases lay between the germline ends. The germline V gene encodes CDR1 MRHNA and CDR2 SNTAGT. In nucleotides, the CDR3 is TGTGCCAGCAGCCCTGGCATAGGTTCCTACGAGCAGTACTTC. Translated: CASSPGIGSYEQYF.

This clone is a singleton in its sample. The CDR3 nucleotides are TGTGCCAGCAGCTTGGCGGGTTATGGCTACACCTTC. Its translation: CASSLAGYGYTF. This chain connects TRBV5-6 to TRBJ1-2; the D is unclear. Trimming removed 0 bases at V and 5 bases at J, with 5 bases between. The CDR3 consists of 12 residues. Germline V gene sequence: CDR1 SGHDT, CDR2 YYEEEE.